The clone carrying this T cell receptor beta chain was counted a single time. Its specificity is not known. This entry comes from a study of OX40 agonist ivuxolimab in advanced cancers. For the study at large: With a range of roughly 20 to 85, age averaged roughly 61 years, and more than 75% were male. General study points: Among patients with partial responses at 0.1-3.0 mg/kg, clonal expansion was among the lowest. The CD4+ and CD8+ T cells in the blood had expanded clonally by week 6 at 0.1 to 3.0 mg/kg.

The table came from immunoSEQ multiplex PCR; TCRdb's copy has only in-frame clones and leaves some out. The sample lists fewer than 85,000 clones; around 80% were seen once. Trimming removed 6 bases at V and 3 bases at J, with 17 bases between. CDR3 length equals 15 residues. Germline V lookup: CDR1 MNHEY, CDR2 SVGAGI. The chain joins TRBV6-5 to TRBJ1-1, with a possible D match to TRBD1 (6 bases). This receptor was taken from an adult with an advanced solid tumor such as melanoma, head and neck, liver or kidney cancer. Sample: CD4+ or CD8+ T cells sorted from blood, taken in a trial of the OX40 agonist ivuxolimab. CDR3 sequence (DNA): TGTGCCAGCAGGCGGATAAGGGAGGGGGACACTGAAGCTTTCTTT. Translated: CASRRIREGDTEAFF.